This T cell receptor beta chain comes out of a study of blood T cell repertoires in COVID-19. Study-level background: Samples taken during acute and convalescent COVID-19 were collected in the United States, Italy and Spain. The analysed material was cDNA or gDNA that came from T cells, B-cell-depleted T cells, or PBMCs.

Germline lookup yields CDR1 SEHNR and CDR2 FQNEAQ (reference sequence). Deletions cut 2 bases from V and 3 bases from J, with 10 bases between. There are 14 residues in the CDR3. Per the authors' pipeline: Counts of nucleated cells, estimated from reference gene primer amplification, were obtained. TCRdb keeps only in-frame clones here, not all; method: immunoSEQ multiplex PCR. V and J calls and clone size follow that table, whereas D and trimming were derived from the DNA. The table lists some 88,000 clones, about 85% of them singletons, with 3.5% to 4.5% in the top ten. V is TRBV7-9 and J is TRBJ1-1, with a possible D match to TRBD1 (6 bases). This receptor was obtained from a man between 60 and 75 years old with acute or convalescent COVID-19. The specimen sequenced was peripheral blood. The CDR3 loop is CASSLRTVHTEAFF. CDR3 DNA sequence: TGTGCCAGCAGCTTACGGACAGTCCACACTGAAGCTTTCTTT.